This T cell receptor beta chain was captured by sequencing in a study of regulatory T cells in long-lasting Graves disease. Building of the TCR beta libraries involved iRepertoire HTBI primers and Arm-PCR of CDR3 regions. TCRdb redid the calling of the multiplex PCR reads with MiXCR, one entry per CDR3 protein. Of roughly 430,000 distinct CDR3 sequences listed, around 20% are singletons. The germline CDR1 and CDR2 sequences are LNHDA and SQIVND (reference sequence). The V and J ends lost 4 bases and 3 bases, in that order; junction bases with no gene match: 6. This CDR3 region has 15 residues. The time point is: persistent/refractory GD, antithyroid drugs over 5 years with positive TRAb. The authors made the TCR library using RNA they extracted from PBMCs. The patients included were those that came from an endocrinology department in Xi'an, China. Note on this clonotype: Antigen: not known.

General study findings and limits: Persistent cases favored TRBV28, TRBJ1-2 and TRBJ2-5.

This chain joins TRBV19 and TRBJ2-7; 10 bases agree with TRBD1. The sequencing here drew on peripheral blood mononuclear cells (PBMCs), taken when the disease was refractory, from a patient treated with antithyroid drugs. The sequence derives from a female donor with Graves disease. The CDR3 loop reads CASSTGTGENYEQYF. CDR3 DNA sequence: TGTGCCAGTAGTACCGGGACAGGGGAGAACTACGAGCAGTACTTC. Based on the CDR3 plus reference TRBV19 and TRBJ2-7, the full variable domain is DGGITQSPKYLFRKEGQNVTLSCEQNLNHDAMYWYRQDPGQGLRLIYYSQIVNDFQKGDIAEGYSVSREKKESFPLTVTSAQKNPTAFYLCASSTGTGENYEQYFGPGTRLTVT.